The clone carrying this T cell receptor (beta chain) was observed a handful of times. The target antigen is unknown. The assay was immunoSEQ multiplex PCR, and TCRdb's table has in-frame clones only and misses some. The sample contains hundreds of thousands of clones, around 90% of which appear only once. The CDR3 totals 14 residues. Germline V gene data show CDR1 as SGHDT and CDR2 as YYEEEE. V lost 2 bases and J lost 5; bases outside the gene matches: 7. The record originates from a study of cytomegalovirus exposure and HLA in healthy donors. Overall study: The same platform was used for the 95 to 150 validation repertoires and the roughly 730 first-cohort repertoires, a later analysis reported. General study results and limits: The authors enumerated over 150 TCR beta chains as linked to cytomegalovirus. The tendency of first-cohort TCR clusters to co-occur in the 110 or so validation repertoires emerged from a later analysis.

Sequencing was done on a sample of PBMCs. The chain uses TRBV5-6 and TRBJ2-7; 7 bases fit TRBD1. The sequence came from a woman aged 18-35 years in good health and CMV-seropositive. CDR3 DNA sequence: TGTGCCAGCAGCTTCTCCGGGACAGTTAACGAGCAGTACTTC. Residues: CASSFSGTVNEQYF.